The clone carrying this TCR beta chain appeared many times. Its antigen is currently unknown. This record comes from a study of T-cell reconstitution after alpha-beta-depleted transplantation in children. CDR3 length: 13 amino acids. Trimming left V 6 bases short and J 2 bases short, with 10 bases between. Germline CDR1 MNHEY, CDR2 SVGEGT. The library targeted TCRbeta and was prepared with unique molecular identifiers. TCRdb recomputed calls from the PCR reads with MiXCR, one row per CDR3 protein. The profile shows just over 950,000 distinct CDR3 sequences, under 30% of them singletons. Study results and caveats: The high TCRbeta diversity at day 60 in some patients came from surviving recipient T cells and thymic progenitors. About two months after transplant, alpha-beta T cells reportedly came from several hundred expanded graft clones. At one year after transplant, newly produced T cells mostly accounted for T-cell counts and diversity.

This TCR derives from a boy less than two years old who had a stem cell transplant for SCID, so the T cells may come from the graft donor. V usage is TRBV6-2 or TRBV6-3 and J usage is TRBJ2-5; D is unclear. The sequences come from PBMCs, mostly from graft donor cells, collected 360 days after TCRalphabeta/CD19-depleted stem cell transplant. CDR3 coding DNA: TGTGCCAGCAGGAGCATCGGACAAGAGACCCAGTACTTC. This translates into CASRSIGQETQYF.